This passage covers 29 T cell receptor beta chains from one sample sequenced in a study of cytomegalovirus exposure and HLA in healthy donors. A multiplex PCR was run with 60 Vbeta primers and 13 Jbeta primers. Libraries were prepared by immunoSEQ multiplex PCR; TCRdb keeps only in-frame clonotypes and omits some of them. The table shows 150,000 or so clones, with roughly 75% occurring only once. The sample comprised PBMCs. Receptor source: a woman in her 40s in good health and CMV-seropositive.

CDR3 protein: CASSLKRRNTGELFF. The CDR3 region has the DNA TGTGCCAGCAGCTTAAAGCGAAGGAACACCGGGGAGCTGTTTTTT. The V and J genes are TRBV21-1 and TRBJ2-2; the D call of TRBD2 is as the table states it, not checked on the DNA. TRBV21-1 is a recognized pseudogene. This CDR3 has 15 amino acids.

This chain joins TRBV11-2 and TRBJ2-1, with D perhaps matching TRBD2 (7 bases). V was pared by 5 bases and J by 2 bases, with 13 bases between. The CDR3 is 15 residues long. The germline V gene has CDR1 SGHAT and CDR2 FQNNGV. The CDR3 DNA follows: TGTGCCAGCAGCCCGGGGGGACAAACCTACAATGAGCAGTTCTTC. It specifies CASSPGGQTYNEQFF.

This sequence joins TRBV29-1 and TRBJ2-1; 8 positions agree with TRBD2. The CDR3 is 16 residues long. Germline CDR1 SQVTM, CDR2 ANQGSEA. V was pared by 7 bases and J by 7 bases, with 18 bases of the junction left unmatched. Written as DNA, the CDR3 is TGCAGCGCCCCCCGGAGGGGTAGCGGGACTTTGAATGAGCAGTTCTTC. As protein: CSAPRRGSGTLNEQFF.

The chain combines TRBV7-2 with TRBJ2-5, with a tentative D call TRBD2 (5 bases). CDR1 is SGHTA and CDR2 is FQGNSA in the germline V gene. The ends were cut back, 5 bases at V and 4 bases at J, with 11 bases in the middle. This CDR3 spans 13 amino acids. CDR3 bases: TGTGCCAGCAGCCCCTGGACTCGAGAGACCCAGTACTTC. Amino acids: CASSPWTRETQYF.

In this sample, this clone turned up a few times. The chain is built from TRBV6-4 and TRBJ2-7, with 14 nucleotides matching TRBD2. The trim removed 4 bases at V and 3 bases at J, leaving 5 bases unmatched. Germline CDR1 and CDR2: MRHNA and SNTAGT. CDR3 size: 16 residues. Here the CDR3 DNA reads TGTGCCAGCAGTGTATCCGGGACTAGCGGGAGCTACGAGCAGTACTTC. As protein: CASSVSGTSGSYEQYF.

A few counts support this clone. The rearrangement links TRBV20-1 to TRBJ1-1; D remains ambiguous. Per germline, CDR1 DFQATT and CDR2 SNEGSKA (reference sequence). V was clipped by 1 base and J by 7 bases, with 7 bases between them. The CDR3 consists of 11 residues. The CDR3 reads CSARVSGEAFF. The CDR3 region has the DNA TGCAGTGCTAGAGTTTCAGGTGAAGCTTTCTTT.

The V and J genes are TRBV19 and TRBJ2-3, with D possibly TRBD1 on 6 matching bases. The CDR3 runs to 14 residues. CDR1 and CDR2 from the germline V gene are LNHDA and SQIVND (reference sequence). V lost 4 bases to trimming and J lost 3 bases, with 11 bases between them. The CDR3 protein is CASSTPGETDTQYF. In nucleotides, the CDR3 is TGTGCCAGTAGTACCCCAGGGGAGACAGATACGCAGTATTTT.

The chain has TRBV29-1 and TRBJ1-1, with 7 bases matching TRBD1. The V gene's germline CDR1 is SQVTM and CDR2 ANQGSEA. The CDR3 has 14 residues. V lost 1 base and J lost 3; bases outside the gene matches: 5. The CDR3 sequence: CSVEVTGVHTEAFF. CDR3 coding DNA: TGCAGCGTTGAAGTCACAGGGGTACACACTGAAGCTTTCTTT.

The gene calls are TRBV4-2 and TRBJ1-1, with 9 bases that match TRBD1. Germline V gene data show CDR1 as LGHNA and CDR2 as YNFKEQ. The CDR3 length is 16 residues. Unmatched junction bases numbered 10, after V lost 0 bases and J lost 8 bases. The CDR3 DNA sequence: TGTGCCAGCAGCCAAGATGGACAGGGGAGGACAAGCGAAGCTTTCTTT. This gives the protein CASSQDGQGRTSEAFF.

V and J are TRBV14 and TRBJ2-2; 9 nucleotides agree with TRBD1. V gave up 2 bases and J gave up 6 bases; unmatched junction bases: 7. Germline CDR1 reads SGHDN; CDR2 reads FVKESK. The CDR3 has 16 residues. CDR3 loop: CASSQPLRQGAGELFF. The CDR3 DNA follows: TGTGCCAGCAGCCAACCCCTTAGACAGGGGGCCGGGGAGCTGTTTTTT.

J is TRBJ2-2 and V is TRBV27; 10 positions match TRBD1. Germline V gene data show CDR1 as MNHEY and CDR2 as SMNVEV (reference sequence). This CDR3 is 18 amino acids long. J was trimmed by 4 bases and V by 5 bases; bases with no gene match: 13. The CDR3 spells CASSPFSGTGEGTGELFF. CDR3 sequence (DNA): TGTGCCAGCAGTCCTTTTTCCGGGACAGGGGAGGGCACCGGGGAGCTGTTTTTT.

J is TRBJ2-7 and V is TRBV12-2; the DNA was not compared with TRBD2, the D call given in the table. TRBV12-2 is described as a pseudogene. The CDR3 sequence is 14 residues long. CDR3 in DNA: TGTGCAAGTCGCTTCTCTTTCCTGTCCTACGAGCAGTACTTC. Translated, it gives CASRFSFLSYEQYF.

This clone was detected only once. The rearrangement uses TRBV7-9 and TRBJ2-2; D unclear. Germline CDR1 reads SEHNR; CDR2 reads FQNEAQ (reference sequence). With 5 bases removed from V and 2 bases from J, the gap between germline ends came to 12 bases. The CDR3 length is 15 residues. The CDR3 reads CASSLGSRNTGELFF. The CDR3 DNA follows: TGTGCCAGCAGCCTCGGGTCTAGAAACACCGGGGAGCTGTTTTTT. The full variable domain, in which reference TRBV7-9 and TRBJ2-2 provide the parts outside the CDR3, is DTGVSQNPRHKITKRGQNVTFRCDPISEHNRLYWYRQTLGQGPEFLTYFQNEAQLEKSRLLSDRFSAERPKGSFSTLEIQRTEQGDSAMYLCASSLGSRNTGELFFGEGSRLTVL.

The rearrangement uses TRBV18 and TRBJ1-1; a possible D gene is TRBD1 (6 bases). This CDR3 is built from 14 residues. CDR1 and CDR2 from the germline V gene are KGHSH and LQKENI. Trimming took 6 bases from V and 4 from J, leaving 15 bases between them. In DNA, the CDR3 is TGTGCCAGCTCCCTACAGGGATCTGGCACTGAAGCTTTCTTT. Residues: CASSLQGSGTEAFF.

The count of this clone is one. The CDR3 region is CASSLPGGGGNEQFF. The DNA for the CDR3 is TGTGCCAGCAGTTTACCGGGGGGAGGGGGCAATGAGCAGTTCTTC. V and J are TRBV28 and TRBJ2-1; D may be TRBD2 (7 bases). The length of the CDR3 is 15 residues. The germline gives CDR1 MDHEN, CDR2 SYDVKM. V lost 2 bases and J lost 6, with 14 bases in between.

The chain combines TRBV28 with TRBJ2-1, with 7 bases lining up with TRBD2. The CDR3 runs to 17 residues. V trimming: 4 bases; J trimming: 6 bases; junction bases outside the gene matches: 15. CDR1 and CDR2 from the germline V gene are MDHEN and SYDVKM. The CDR3 nucleotides are TGTGCCAGCAGTTCCCCGCTCGGGGGAGGGCGGGGCAATGAGCAGTTCTTC. Its protein is CASSSPLGGGRGNEQFF.

This chain links TRBV5-1 with TRBJ1-1; tentative D call: TRBD1 (5 bases). In germline, CDR1 is SGHRS, CDR2 YFSETQ. Trimming cost V 0 bases and J 6 bases, with 9 bases left between them. CDR3 length: 13 amino acids. The CDR3 spells CASSLGQGSEAFF. In DNA form, the CDR3 reads TGCGCCAGCAGCTTGGGTCAGGGTTCTGAAGCTTTCTTT.

V usage is TRBV21-1 and J usage is TRBJ2-3; TRBD1 was called by the table and not checked on the DNA. TRBV21-1 is a recognized pseudogene. CDR3 size: 13 residues. Here the CDR3 DNA reads TGTGCCAGCAGCCGGGACAACACAGATACGCAGTATTTT. Translated: CASSRDNTDTQYF.

This sequence joins TRBV6-5 and TRBJ2-7, with 8 positions matching TRBD2. Trimming took 0 bases from V and 6 from J; bases not matched to a gene: 4. This CDR3 comprises 14 residues. Per the germline V gene, CDR1 is MNHEY and CDR2 is SVGAGI. Here the CDR3 reads CASSYSLAGSEQYF. The CDR3 bases are TGTGCCAGCAGTTACTCGTTAGCGGGAAGCGAGCAGTACTTC.

The chain joins TRBV18 to TRBJ1-2, with D unclear. V lost 3 bases and J lost 6, with 5 bases in between. The CDR3 length is 11 residues. Germline loops: CDR1 KGHSH, CDR2 LQKENI. CDR3 DNA sequence: TGTGCCAGCTCACCGCAGGATGGCTACACCTTC. Translation gives CASSPQDGYTF.

V usage is TRBV4-1 and J usage is TRBJ2-5, with TRBD1 matching over 11 bases. J was trimmed by 5 bases and V by 1 base; bases with no gene match: 6. The CDR3 has 16 amino acids. CDR1 MGHRA and CDR2 YSYEKL come from the germline V gene. Here the CDR3 reads CASSQGGTGGTETQYF. The DNA for the CDR3 is TGCGCCAGCAGCCAAGGTGGGACAGGGGGTACGGAGACCCAGTACTTC.

This chain links TRBV5-1 with TRBJ2-2; 10 positions match TRBD1. CDR1 is SGHRS and CDR2 is YFSETQ in the germline V gene. The CDR3 has 15 amino acids. J was trimmed by 5 bases and V by 2 bases; bases with no gene match: 3. CDR3 DNA: TGCGCCAGCAGCTTCCGGGACAGGGGTACCGGGGAGCTGTTTTTT. It translates to CASSFRDRGTGELFF.

This clone was seen more than once but under ten times. The chain combines TRBV7-9 with TRBJ1-5; 9 nucleotides match TRBD1. CDR3 length equals 15 residues. Germline loops: CDR1 SEHNR, CDR2 FQNEAQ (reference sequence). V gave up 4 bases and J gave up 6 bases; unmatched junction bases: 7. CDR3 nucleotides: TGTGCCAGCAGCTGGACAGGGGAGTGGGCTCAGCCCCAGCATTTT. Its protein product is CASSWTGEWAQPQHF.

This clone was seen a few times. This sequence joins TRBV5-6 and TRBJ1-5, with 8 bases fitting TRBD1. Germline CDR1 is SGHDT and CDR2 is YYEEEE. With 1 base clipped from V and 4 bases from J, the junction kept 4 bases outside the gene matches. There are 15 residues in the CDR3. This CDR3 is CASSLTGGGNQPQHF. CDR3 DNA: TGTGCCAGCAGCTTGACAGGGGGTGGTAATCAGCCCCAGCATTTT. Supplemented by reference TRBV5-6 and TRBJ1-5, the full variable domain reads DAGVTQSPTHLIKTRGQQVTLRCSPKSGHDTVSWYQQALGQGPQFIFQYYEEEERQRGNFPDRFSGHQFPNYSSELNVNALLLGDSALYLCASSLTGGGNQPQHFGDGTRLSIL.

This chain uses TRBV6-6 with TRBJ2-1; a possible D gene is TRBD2 (6 bases). CDR1 and CDR2 from the germline V gene are MNHNY and SVGAGI (reference sequence). Trimming pared 2 bases from V and 9 bases from J, leaving 14 bases between. This CDR3 comprises 14 residues. The CDR3 bases are TGTGCCAGCAGTTACCGGGGGACTTATGGTGAGCAGTTCTTC. This gives the protein CASSYRGTYGEQFF.

This clone was seen more than once but under ten times. The genes are TRBV6-6 and TRBJ2-7; 8 nucleotides match TRBD2. The V segment lost 2 bases and the J segment 1 base; nucleotides outside the gene matches: 7. Germline CDR1 and CDR2: MNHNY and SVGAGI (reference sequence). This CDR3 is built from 16 residues. Here the CDR3 DNA reads TGTGCCAGCAGTTACGGAGCGGGAGACGAATCCTACGAGCAGTACTTC. Protein: CASSYGAGDESYEQYF.

This clone occurred once. The V gene is TRBV19, the J gene TRBJ2-1, with a weak D call TRBD2 (6 bases). Germline V lookup: CDR1 LNHDA, CDR2 SQIVND (reference sequence). The CDR3 length is 14 residues. The ends were cut back, 1 base at V and 6 bases at J, with 10 bases in the middle. The chain's CDR3 is CASSIVASVNEQFF. In DNA form, the CDR3 reads TGTGCCAGTAGTATAGTAGCTAGCGTCAATGAGCAGTTCTTC. The complete variable domain, with remaining parts taken from reference TRBV19 and TRBJ2-1, reads DGGITQSPKYLFRKEGQNVTLSCEQNLNHDAMYWYRQDPGQGLRLIYYSQIVNDFQKGDIAEGYSVSREKKESFPLTVTSAQKNPTAFYLCASSIVASVNEQFFGPGTRLTVL.

The rearrangement uses TRBV7-9 and TRBJ2-1; 10 bases are a match to TRBD2. The CDR3 covers 16 residues. The J segment lost 5 bases and the V segment lost 3 bases, leaving 7 bases of the junction unmatched. CDR1 and CDR2 (germline): SEHNR, FQNEAQ (reference sequence). CDR3 coding DNA: TGTGCCAGCAGCTTGCTGAGCGGGAGGGCCGACAATGAGCAGTTCTTC. It yields the protein CASSLLSGRADNEQFF.

The rearrangement links TRBV5-4 to TRBJ2-7; 9 positions agree with TRBD2. V shed 3 bases and J 7 bases; nucleotides not matched to a gene: 8. The CDR3 runs to 14 residues. The germline V gene encodes CDR1 SGHNT and CDR2 YYREEE (reference sequence). The CDR3 DNA is TGTGCCAGCAGCTCTAGCGGGGAACCCTTTGAGCAGTACTTC. This sequence encodes CASSSSGEPFEQYF.